The 16 T cell receptor beta chains reported below all come from one sample, sequenced in a study of PD-1 blockade in classical Hodgkin lymphoma. Each of the patients experienced relapse following autologous stem cell transplantation, and their brentuximab vedotin exposure differed. Only in-frame clones appear in the TCRdb table, and some are missing; sequencing was by immunoSEQ multiplex PCR. Of 20,000 or so clones listed, approximately 88% were seen once; the top ten hold approximately 6%. This material consisted of peripheral blood mononuclear cells (PBMCs), taken at baseline. The receptors originated from a human donor with classical Hodgkin lymphoma.

V usage is TRBV7-2 and J usage is TRBJ2-3; D is undetermined. This CDR3 comprises 12 residues. Looked up from germline, CDR1 is SGHTA and CDR2 is FQGNSA. Between the trimmed V and J ends, which lost 5 bases and 6 bases, there was a span of 9 bases. CDR3 protein: CASSKRVDTQYF. DNA for the CDR3: TGTGCCAGCAGCAAAAGAGTGGATACGCAGTATTTT.

This sequence joins TRBV2 and TRBJ2-7; 7 nucleotides align to TRBD2. Germline V CDR1 and CDR2: SNHLY, FYNNEI. The CDR3 consists of 13 residues. J gave up 6 bases and V 9 bases, and 11 bases lay outside the gene matches. The CDR3 spells CASGGVGSPEQYF. In DNA, the CDR3 is TGTGCCAGTGGGGGGGTGGGGTCCCCCGAGCAGTACTTC.

The chain couples TRBV7-3 to TRBJ1-1; 8 bases are shared with TRBD1. Germline trimming cut 3 bases from V and 1 base from J; bases unmatched to any gene: 4. Looked up from germline, CDR1 is SGHTA and CDR2 is FQGTGA. The CDR3 runs to 15 residues. The CDR3 loop reads CASSLTGVQNTEAFF. CDR3 in DNA: TGTGCCAGCAGCTTGACAGGGGTCCAGAACACTGAAGCTTTCTTT.

The chain couples TRBV19 to TRBJ2-3; 7 nucleotides match TRBD1. The germline V gene encodes CDR1 LNHDA and CDR2 SQIVND (reference sequence). Trimming at V came to 3 bases and at J to 2 bases, leaving 8 bases not matched to a gene. CDR3 size: 16 residues. DNA of the CDR3: TGTGCCAGTAGTATCGGGACAGAGTTACTCACAGATACGCAGTATTTT. It encodes CASSIGTELLTDTQYF. The complete variable domain, with remaining parts taken from reference TRBV19 and TRBJ2-3, reads DGGITQSPKYLFRKEGQNVTLSCEQNLNHDAMYWYRQDPGQGLRLIYYSQIVNDFQKGDIAEGYSVSREKKESFPLTVTSAQKNPTAFYLCASSIGTELLTDTQYFGPGTRLTVL.

The rearrangement links TRBV11-2 to TRBJ1-1; D possibly corresponds to TRBD1 (6 bases). Trimming took off 5 bases at V and 0 bases at J, with 19 bases between the two ends. CDR1 and CDR2 from the germline V gene are SGHAT and FQNNGV. This CDR3 has 17 amino acids. CDR3 residues: CASSPLRGGGVNTEAFF. DNA of the CDR3: TGTGCCAGCAGCCCACTTCGGGGAGGGGGTGTGAACACTGAAGCTTTCTTT.

The chain carries TRBV5-5 and TRBJ2-1, with 7 bases identical to TRBD2. CDR1 and CDR2 (germline): SGHKS, YYEKEE (reference sequence). The CDR3 sequence is 14 residues long. With V trimmed by 3 bases and J by 6 bases, 6 bases remained unmatched. The CDR3 protein is CASSWEGLLNEQFF. The CDR3 DNA is TGTGCCAGCAGCTGGGAGGGGCTCCTCAATGAGCAGTTCTTC.

The V gene is TRBV15, the J gene TRBJ1-5; D gene ambiguous. Per germline, CDR1 LNHNV and CDR2 YYDKDF (reference sequence). Between the trimmed V and J ends, which lost 3 bases and 7 bases, there was a span of 7 bases. The CDR3 length is 12 residues. The CDR3 here is CATSRERQPQHF. As DNA, the CDR3 is TGTGCCACCAGCAGGGAAAGGCAGCCCCAGCATTTT.

This chain links TRBV6-1 with TRBJ2-1, with D possibly being TRBD1 or TRBD2 (7 bases each). Germline-derived CDR1 and CDR2 are MNHNS and SASEGT. Trimming shortened V by 6 bases and J by 10 bases, and 22 bases separated the two germline ends. This CDR3 is 15 amino acids long. The CDR3 region is CASSSDDGRGHEQFF. The CDR3 DNA reads as TGTGCCAGCAGCTCTGATGATGGGAGGGGGCACGAGCAGTTCTTC.

The chain couples TRBV27 to TRBJ1-1; TRBD1 aligns across 7 bases. This CDR3 contains 13 residues. The ends lost 2 bases at V and 7 bases at J; junction bases unmatched: 4. In germline, CDR1 is MNHEY, CDR2 SMNVEV (reference sequence). The CDR3 loop is CASSLKGANEAFF. CDR3 nucleotide sequence: TGTGCCAGCAGTTTAAAGGGGGCAAATGAAGCTTTCTTT.

The table lists this clone with a few counts. V is TRBV7-2 and J is TRBJ1-5; tentative D call: TRBD1 (5 bases). The CDR3 is 15 amino acids. The V end was cut by 5 bases, the J end by 0 bases, with 11 bases between. Per the germline V gene, CDR1 is SGHTA and CDR2 is FQGNSA. The CDR3 loop is CASSPGANSNQPQHF. The CDR3 bases are TGTGCCAGCAGCCCTGGGGCCAATAGCAATCAGCCCCAGCATTTT.

Here the CDR3 reads CSVEGRETGRTEAFF. The CDR3 nucleotides read TGCAGCGTTGAAGGGAGGGAGACAGGGAGGACTGAAGCTTTCTTT. V is TRBV29-1 and J is TRBJ1-1; 7 bases fit TRBD1. The CDR3 is made up of 15 amino acids. The V and J ends lost 1 base and 5 bases, in that order; junction bases with no gene match: 10. Germline-derived CDR1 and CDR2 are SQVTM and ANQGSEA.

This chain joins TRBV28 and TRBJ1-1, with 9 nucleotides matching TRBD1. V lost 6 bases, J lost 9 bases, and 8 bases stayed unmatched. The CDR3 spans 13 residues. CDR1 is MDHEN, CDR2 SYDVKM, per germline. CDR3: CASRATGGPQAFF. The CDR3 region has the DNA TGTGCCAGCAGGGCGACAGGGGGTCCTCAAGCTTTCTTT.

This clone has a handful of counts. This chain links TRBV19 with TRBJ2-5, with 9 bases lining up with TRBD2. V lost 5 bases and J lost 2; bases outside the gene matches: 6. The CDR3 is 15 amino acids. Germline V gene sequence: CDR1 LNHDA, CDR2 SQIVND (reference sequence). In DNA, the CDR3 is TGTGCCAGTAGTCTAGGTAGCGGGGGACAAGAGACCCAGTACTTC. Protein sequence: CASSLGSGGQETQYF.

The chain couples TRBV19 to TRBJ1-4; D not certain. V shed 10 bases and J shed 7 bases, with 10 bases lying between them. From germline, CDR1 is LNHDA and CDR2 SQIVND (reference sequence). The CDR3 has 11 residues. The CDR3 region has the DNA TGTGCCACACGGACGGGTGAAAAACTGTTTTTT. It specifies CATRTGEKLFF.

This rearrangement joins TRBV4-3 to TRBJ1-5; D is ambiguous. From germline, CDR1 is LGHNA and CDR2 YSLEER. Trimming pared 0 bases from V and 3 bases from J, leaving 18 bases between. CDR3 length: 18 residues. In nucleotides, the CDR3 is TGCGCCAGCAGCCAAGATGTGGCAGGTTGGTGTTACAATCAGCCCCAGCATTTT. Translation gives CASSQDVAGWCYNQPQHF.

V gene TRBV6-5 combines with J gene TRBJ1-6; 7 bases agree with TRBD1. The germline gives CDR1 MNHEY, CDR2 SVGAGI. This CDR3 spans 15 amino acids. V lost 8 bases and J lost 7; bases outside the gene matches: 11. CDR3 nucleotides: TGTGCCAGCTGGGGGGACAGCACTAGGAATTCACCCCTCCACTTT. It specifies CASWGDSTRNSPLHF.